These T cell receptor beta chains were read from a single sample in a study of cytomegalovirus exposure and HLA in healthy donors. Using immunoSEQ multiplex PCR, the repertoire was profiled, and TCRdb retains in-frame clones only, with some absent. This repertoire shows about 110,000 clones, 70% found once; its top ten account for approximately 11%. The source material was PBMCs. The source of these receptors is a man aged 35 to 55 in good health and CMV-seropositive. Each CDR3 is given with its conserved first and last residue. Not all rows give a size; the values are once, few, many and, for expanded clones, a class.

j_call clone_size v_call cdr3_aa
TRBJ2-3 - TRBV7-9 CASSLDQGRDTQYF
TRBJ2-3 - TRBV9 CASSLNEGTQYF
TRBJ2-5 - TRBV14 CASSPVNQETQYF
TRBJ2-7 - TRBV19 CASSISGYEQYF
TRBJ1-1 - TRBV5-1 CASTITGDTEAFF
TRBJ2-5 - TRBV30 CAWKTGGETQYF
TRBJ1-5 - TRBV19 CASSSGIQPQHF
TRBJ1-6 - TRBV30 CACLFTPGDSPLHF
TRBJ1-1 once TRBV6-1 CASSSGQGRTFF
TRBJ1-2 once TRBV7-9 CASSLVGAGTRVGGYTF
TRBJ2-5 - TRBV6-5 CASSVTSGSETQYF
TRBJ1-2 - TRBV5-4 CASRLDRAYGYTF
TRBJ2-1 - TRBV5-8 CASTSGRAKVKHNEQFF
TRBJ1-5 - TRBV7-8 CASSFSGGQPQHF
TRBJ2-1 once TRBV10-3 CATVGQGPYNEQFF
TRBJ1-2 - TRBV21-1 CASSKPISRDFRSYGYTF
TRBJ1-1 - TRBV6-5 CAARRDWNTEAFF
TRBJ1-2 - TRBV7-9 CASSLAGDKNYGYTF
TRBJ2-3 once TRBV30 CAWSDGSGRVTDTQYF
TRBJ2-7 once TRBV7-9 CASSLASREGVGYEQYF
TRBJ2-5 - TRBV2 CASRRWREGQETQYF
TRBJ1-5 - TRBV29-1 CSTIDRVDQPQHF
TRBJ2-7 few TRBV27 CASRSGTSLVAYEQYF
TRBJ2-5 few TRBV11-2 CASRPGTSGSYQETQYF
TRBJ1-2 - TRBV18 CASSPYGGGYGYTF
TRBJ2-7 - TRBV28 CASYTGDQWYEQYF
TRBJ2-2 - TRBV7-9 CASSSATRISGELFF
TRBJ2-2 once TRBV5-4 CASSRGGSDTGELFF
TRBJ2-2 - TRBV6-5 CASSRHTNTGELFF
TRBJ1-1 - TRBV27 CASSLEVNTEAFF
TRBJ1-1 - TRBV15 CATSSAGELRDTEAFF
TRBJ1-2 - TRBV5-4 CASSTLTGFNYGYTF
TRBJ2-1 - TRBV11-2 CASSLGGRPEQFF
TRBJ1-2 - TRBV7-2 CASSPGQGNYGYTF
TRBJ1-2 - TRBV4-1 CASTPLGQGAYGYTF
TRBJ2-5 few TRBV9 CASSAGGQETQYF
TRBJ2-5 - TRBV19 CASSMTGGQQPQYF
TRBJ2-7 - TRBV27 CASSSVGREQYF
TRBJ1-6 - TRBV9 CASSGPGQGARSPLHF
TRBJ1-5 - TRBV4-3 CASSQDAGFSNQPQHF
TRBJ1-1 few TRBV6-6 CASSYRRERVNEAFF
TRBJ1-1 - TRBV7-9 CASSSSTGGTEAFF
TRBJ2-7 - TRBV30 CAYSGQIYEQYF